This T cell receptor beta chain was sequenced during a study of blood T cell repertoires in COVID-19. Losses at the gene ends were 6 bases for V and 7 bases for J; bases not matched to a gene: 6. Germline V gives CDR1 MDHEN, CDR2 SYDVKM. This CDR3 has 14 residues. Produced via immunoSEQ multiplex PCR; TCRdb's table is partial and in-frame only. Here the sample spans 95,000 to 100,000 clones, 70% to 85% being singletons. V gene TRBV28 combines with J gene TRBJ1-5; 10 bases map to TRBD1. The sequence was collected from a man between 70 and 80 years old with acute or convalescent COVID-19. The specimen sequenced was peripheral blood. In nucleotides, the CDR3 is TGTGCCAGCAGACACCTGGGACAGGGGCAGCCCCAGCATTTT. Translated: CASRHLGQGQPQHF. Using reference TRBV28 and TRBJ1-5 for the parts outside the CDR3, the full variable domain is DVKVTQSSRYLVKRTGEKVFLECVQDMDHENMFWYRQDPGLGLRLIYFSYDVKMKEKGDIPEGYSVSREKKERFSLILESASTNQTSMYLCASRHLGQGQPQHFGDGTRLSIL.